This T cell receptor beta chain is drawn from a study of T-cell memory formation after mild COVID-19 (dated by TCRdb to 2020 to 2022). For the study in its entirety: Most TCR sequence clusters were specific to one of the two donors. T-cell clones expanding and contracting after mild COVID-19 in two donors were tracked by longitudinal TCRalpha and TCRbeta repertoire sequencing. Two young, previously healthy adult volunteers made up the cohort, one male and one female.

Here is what the overall study found, with its caveats: From day 15 to 85, contracting clones showed balanced CD4/CD8 phenotypes, whereas a second wave of clones that expanded from day 15 to 37 leaned towards CD4+. Contracting CD4+ clones were located mainly in the CM and EM memory subsets, whereas CD8+ clones were found to be enriched in EMRA. Only two mild cases were covered by the study, and larger cohorts that include severe cases with pre-infection samples were considered necessary. Whether the second-wave clones peaking on day 37 were SARS-CoV-2 specific was not confirmed. The detection of some responding clones in pre-infection memory suggests that pre-existing cross-reactive memory T cells joined the SARS-CoV-2 response.

The sequencer listed for this sample is Illumina NovaSeq 6000. TCRalpha and TCRbeta cDNA libraries were constructed by 5'RACE with constant-segment primers, with sample barcodes and unique molecular identifiers being introduced. RNA was extracted from every sample with Trizol reagent. Libraries were amplified in two PCR steps, with a second sample barcode and Illumina TruSeq adapters added in the second step. Libraries were sequenced on an Illumina NovaSeq with 2 x 150 bp paired-end reads. In the original analysis: With migec v1.2.7, reads were demultiplexed and then collapsed into UMI-guided consensus sequences. Using mixcr v2.1.11, UMI consensuses were aligned to TRA and TRB V and J templates and then assembled into clonotypes. A clonotype was counted as expanded or contracted only when both edgeR and NoisET called the clonotype significant, with the noise models trained on biological replicates. For edgeR calls, the cutoffs were a false discovery rate-adjusted p below 0.01 and a log2 fold-change threshold of 1. As an exploratory analysis of dynamics, PCA with hierarchical clustering was applied to max-normalized trajectories of the 1000 most abundant clonotypes. The CD4 or CD8 phenotype of responding clones was assigned using the separately sequenced CD4+ and CD8+ repertoires. The raw public data were reprocessed by TCRdb itself: fastp quality trimming at Q25, MiXCR clonotype calling, in-frame beta chains only. Every distinct CDR3 protein forms one entry, paired with its most common genes and DNA. TCRdb's processing, not the authors', yielded these V and J calls. The table for this sample lists 350,000 to 450,000 distinct CDR3 sequences; around an eighth of them were counted only once. Of the sample, about 22% is held by the ten largest clones.

Ficoll-Paque density gradient centrifugation was the method used to isolate PBMCs. Comment on this clonotype: The antigen it binds to is not known. Base qualities are missing; no much larger clone stands one base away.

The CDR3 runs 15 residues from the cysteine to the phenylalanine. The CDR3 DNA has 45 bases and is translated from base 1. Reading the germline V gene gives CDR1 SGHRS and CDR2 YFSETQ. Here V drops 4 bases and J drops 3 bases, and the junction holds 7 bases not matched to any gene. This receptor was taken from a man between 18 and 35 years old who had mild COVID-19 (a few samples of this study predate the infection). The sample titles of this study are shuffled in the database, so cell type and time point are left out; the donor was told from shared clones. The sample was PBMCs or a T cell subset sorted from them (not recorded which). The receptor chain draws on TRBV5-1 and TRBJ2-3, and TRBD2 aligns with 8 junction nucleotides. The DNA sequence is TGCGCCAGCAGCCCCACGGGACTAGGGACAGATACGCAGTATTTT. The resulting protein is CASSPTGLGTDTQYF.